This TCR beta chain was identified during a study of T cells in women clearing cervical HPV infection. In the study overall: Women with histologically confirmed HPV16-related CIN3 or worse, 2 with invasive cancer, served as cases. Controls gave blood once infection was undetectable; cases at lesion identification.

The table came from immunoSEQ multiplex PCR; TCRdb's copy has only in-frame clones and leaves some out. Recorded here are approximately 17,000 clones; the top ten clones represent over 8.5%. The CDR3 consists of 14 residues. Trimming removed 7 bases from V and 1 base from J; junction bases left unmatched: 6. As for this clone: The CDR3 extends 3 residues past the end of the read, so its final part is completed from the germline J gene.

The clonotype was recovered from a woman between 18 and 69 years old with a cervical HPV16 infection that either progressed to CIN3+ or cleared (not recorded which). J is TRBJ2-7 and V is TRBV12-3 or TRBV12-4, with 8 bases lining up with TRBD1. The specimen sequenced was blood buffy coat. The CDR3 region is CASTRDRSSYEQYF. CDR3 DNA, as far as it was read: TGTGCCAGCACTCGGGACAGGTCGTCCTACGAG.